Below are 10 T cell receptor beta chains sequenced from a single sample in a study of shared T cell receptors in the human thymus. The protocol was immunoSEQ multiplex PCR, while the TCRdb copy is restricted to in-frame clones and leaves out a portion. The sample has about 710,000 clones, about 90% seen once. These records were also assigned to another study, of human thymus T cells.

Sequenced input: thymocytes. These receptors were obtained from a boy under two years old with a congenital heart defect.

The chain joins TRBV4-1 to TRBJ2-7; 7 nucleotides line up with TRBD2. Per the germline V gene, CDR1 is MGHRA and CDR2 is YSYEKL. The CDR3 spans 16 residues. V trimming: 0 bases; J trimming: 4 bases; junction bases outside the gene matches: 9. The CDR3 DNA is TGCGCCAGCAGCCAAGAATGGGGGGGTGACAGATACGAGCAGTACTTC. Encoded protein: CASSQEWGGDRYEQYF.

The chain combines TRBV7-9 with TRBJ1-2; 7 nucleotides match TRBD1. The germline gives CDR1 SEHNR, CDR2 FQNEAQ (reference sequence). The ends lost 5 bases at V and 3 bases at J; junction bases unmatched: 15. The CDR3 extends over 17 amino acids. CDR3 region: CASSTPGQRPFHYGYTF. The CDR3 region has the DNA TGTGCCAGCAGCACTCCGGGACAGAGGCCCTTCCACTATGGCTACACCTTC.

J is TRBJ1-2 and V is TRBV7-2; tentative D call: TRBD1 (5 bases). Deletions cut 1 base from V and 8 bases from J, with 14 bases between. Germline CDR1 and CDR2: SGHTA and FQGNSA. The CDR3 runs to 14 residues. The CDR3 bases are TGTGCCAGCAGCTTAGTCGCAGGGATGTTCGGCTACACCTTC. Amino acid sequence: CASSLVAGMFGYTF. Supplemented by reference TRBV7-2 and TRBJ1-2, the full variable domain reads GAGVSQSPSNKVTEKGKDVELRCDPISGHTALYWYRQSLGQGLEFLIYFQGNSAPDKSGLPSDRFSAERTGGSVSTLTIQRTQQEDSAVYLCASSLVAGMFGYTFGSGTRLTVV.

The sample holds one count of this clone. The CDR3 coding sequence is TGTGCCAGCAGCTCCGATCTTGGTAGCGGGAGTCTCGAGCAGTACTTC. It is translated as CASSSDLGSGSLEQYF. V usage is TRBV7-2 and J usage is TRBJ2-7; 9 bases fit TRBD2. Germline trimming cut 4 bases from V and 6 bases from J; bases unmatched to any gene: 13. The CDR3 is made up of 16 amino acids. CDR1 and CDR2 from the germline V gene are SGHTA and FQGNSA.

This sequence joins TRBV7-8 and TRBJ1-2; 8 positions match TRBD1. Germline CDR1 reads SGHVS; CDR2 reads FQNEAQ. V lost 6 bases to trimming and J lost 4 bases; unmatched junction nucleotides: 7. The CDR3 length is 14 residues. The CDR3 DNA is TGTGCCAGCAGAAACGGGACAGGTCCCTATGGCTACACCTTC. Its protein is CASRNGTGPYGYTF.

The chain uses TRBV10-3 and TRBJ1-1; 7 nucleotides agree with TRBD1. CDR3 length equals 14 residues. Per germline, CDR1 ENHRY and CDR2 SYGVKD. V shed 5 bases and J 0 bases; nucleotides not matched to a gene: 3. The CDR3, as DNA: TGTGCCATCAGTCGCCAGGGGGTGAACACTGAAGCTTTCTTT. It codes for CAISRQGVNTEAFF.

The V gene is TRBV2, the J gene TRBJ1-6; D is undetermined. Deletions cut 8 bases from V and 5 bases from J, with 13 bases between. Germline loops: CDR1 SNHLY, CDR2 FYNNEI. The CDR3 is made up of 14 amino acids. For the CDR3, the DNA is TGTGCCAGCCTTGAGGAAACGGATAATTCACCCCTCCACTTT. This codes for CASLEETDNSPLHF.

The gene calls are TRBV28 and TRBJ2-2; the D is unclear. V lost 2 bases, J lost 5 bases, and 9 bases lay in between. From germline, CDR1 is MDHEN and CDR2 SYDVKM. The CDR3 loop spans 14 amino acids. CDR3 coding DNA: TGTGCCAGCAGTTTAGGTTACCAGACCGGGGAGCTGTTTTTT. Translation gives CASSLGYQTGELFF.

This clone has only a few counts. The chain joins TRBV6-5 to TRBJ1-2, with D maybe TRBD1 (6 bases). The V and J ends lost 6 bases and 3 bases respectively, with 14 bases between them. The germline V gene has CDR1 MNHEY and CDR2 SVGAGI. CDR3 length: 14 residues. The CDR3 coding sequence is TGTGCCAGCAGGAACAGGGACCTCGACTATGGCTACACCTTC. Amino acid sequence: CASRNRDLDYGYTF.

The CDR3 coding sequence is TGCGCCAGCAGCCCGCAGACAGGTCCTAATGAAAAACTGTTTTTT. Translating gives CASSPQTGPNEKLFF. The V and J genes are TRBV4-3 and TRBJ1-4; tentatively, D is TRBD1 (6 bases). Trimming pared 4 bases from V and 3 bases from J, leaving 12 bases between. The CDR3 has 15 amino acids. The germline V gene has CDR1 LGHNA and CDR2 YSLEER.